The TCR beta chain described here comes from a study of T cells in Graves' hyperthyroidism and ophthalmopathy. Points from the study as a whole: Most clonotypes that expanded in the thyroid above 0.001 also showed up in blood.

V lost 0 bases, J lost 7 bases, and 10 bases lay in between. Germline CDR1 reads GTSNPN; CDR2 reads SVGIG (reference sequence). The CDR3 length is 14 residues. Amplified regions were TCR beta CDR3 sequences from RNA transcripts. In the first-round RT-PCR of the TCR CDR3, the HTBI primer set was used. MiXCR, applied by TCRdb to the multiplex PCR reads, yields one record per CDR3 protein. The top ten hold less than 15% of the sample, which has around 240,000 distinct CDR3 sequences, more than 12% seen once. The table lists this clonotype with many counts. What it binds is unknown. Uncontrolled infection, other autoimmune disease, pregnancy and lactation each barred patients from inclusion. Predating any ophthalmopathy symptoms, the blood sample was taken at first hyperthyroidism diagnosis. Source material for PBMCs was more than 7.5 ml fresh peripheral blood.

The V and J genes are TRBV30 and TRBJ1-6; D is perhaps TRBD1 (5 bases). What was sequenced was blood. This TCR derives from a woman aged 40-49 years with Graves' hyperthyroidism that later progressed to Graves' ophthalmopathy. The CDR3: CAWSVGTSNSPLHF. In DNA form, the CDR3 reads TGTGCCTGGAGTGTAGGGACTTCGAATTCACCCCTCCACTTT.